These 24 T cell receptor beta chains were sequenced from one sample in a study of blood T cell repertoires in COVID-19 (dated by TCRdb to about 2020). To prepare the library, the immunoSEQ multiplex PCR assay was applied. As stored in TCRdb, this immuneACCESS dataset retains in-frame rearrangements with V and J assigned. A fraction of the clones does not appear; measured against another copy, unresolved V genes explain less than half of the discrepancy, and the remainder lacks a known reason. For this sample there are about 220,000 clones; about 86% appear just once. The ten largest clones add up to 10% of the sample. Sequencing was carried out using peripheral blood. These receptors came from a woman aged 50 to 60 with COVID-19, enrolled during active disease.

The chain combines TRBV28 with TRBJ2-1, with 9 bases matching TRBD2. In germline, CDR1 is MDHEN, CDR2 SYDVKM. The CDR3 consists of 13 residues. The DNA of the CDR3 is TGTGTTGCGGGGGGGCAGTCCTACAATGAGCAGTTCTTC. Its protein product is CVAGGQSYNEQFF.

The V and J genes are TRBV15 and TRBJ1-5; D is unclear. Per germline, CDR1 LNHNV and CDR2 YYDKDF (reference sequence). The CDR3 has 16 amino acids. Between the trimmed V and J ends, which lost 0 bases and 0 bases, there was a span of 9 bases. CDR3 sequence reads: CATSREAGSSNQPQHF. CDR3 DNA sequence: TGTGCCACCAGCAGAGAGGCGGGAAGTAGCAATCAGCCCCAGCATTTT.

This chain links TRBV9 with TRBJ2-2; tentatively, D is TRBD1 (6 bases). The V gene lost 4 bases and the J gene lost 2 bases, with 12 bases spanning the gap. This CDR3 is built from 15 residues. CDR1 is SGDLS and CDR2 is YYNGEE in the germline V gene. The CDR3 here is CASSTWTDNTGELFF. CDR3 DNA sequence: TGTGCCAGCAGCACCTGGACAGATAACACCGGGGAGCTGTTTTTT.

The V and J genes are TRBV3-1 (or the pseudogene TRBV3-2) and TRBJ2-1, with a weak D call TRBD2 (5 bases). The V end was cut by 0 bases, the J end by 3 bases, with 9 bases between. Germline lookup yields CDR1 LGHDT and CDR2 YNNKEL (reference sequence). This CDR3 has 15 amino acids. The CDR3 reads CASSQEGLHYNEQFF. As DNA, the CDR3 is TGTGCCAGCAGCCAAGAAGGACTCCACTACAATGAGCAGTTCTTC.

The V gene is TRBV6-1, the J gene TRBJ2-7; possibly TRBD2 for D (5 bases). The CDR3 has 15 residues. Trimming shortened V by 2 bases and J by 2 bases, and 13 bases separated the two germline ends. The germline CDR1 and CDR2 sequences are MNHNS and SASEGT. CDR3 nucleotide sequence: TGTGCCAGCAGTGAACCCCGGGAATGGACCTACGAGCAGTACTTC. As protein: CASSEPREWTYEQYF.

This clone has just a few counts. The chain combines TRBV4-2 with TRBJ2-5; tentatively, D is TRBD2 (5 bases). Trimming shortened V by 2 bases and J by 1 base, and 17 bases separated the two germline ends. Per the germline V gene, CDR1 is LGHNA and CDR2 is YNFKEQ. There are 17 residues in the CDR3. In nucleotides, the CDR3 is TGTGCCAGCAGCCAAACCGGGAATGAAGGTGTCCAAGAGACCCAGTACTTC. This gives the protein CASSQTGNEGVQETQYF.

The rearrangement joins TRBV24-1 to TRBJ2-2; 9 nucleotides agree with TRBD1. V gave up 3 bases and J gave up 4 bases; unmatched junction bases: 14. The CDR3 covers 19 residues. CDR1 is KGHDR, CDR2 SFDVKD, per germline. The CDR3 spells CATSDPGTGNILGTGELFF. In DNA form, the CDR3 reads TGTGCCACCAGTGATCCCGGGACAGGGAATATACTGGGCACCGGGGAGCTGTTTTTT.

The chain employs TRBV18 and TRBJ2-6; 8 nucleotides agree with TRBD1. Germline CDR1 KGHSH, CDR2 LQKENI. With 3 bases clipped from V and 2 bases from J, the junction kept 3 bases outside the gene matches. The CDR3 sequence is 16 residues long. Here the CDR3 reads CASSPGQGAGANVLTF. CDR3 DNA: TGTGCCAGCTCACCTGGACAGGGCGCTGGGGCCAACGTCCTGACTTTC.

The rearrangement links TRBV2 to TRBJ2-2; 8 positions agree with TRBD1. The CDR3 has 15 residues. Germline CDR1 and CDR2: SNHLY and FYNNEI. Trimming at V came to 6 bases and at J to 2 bases, leaving 5 bases not matched to a gene. The CDR3 spells CASRMGQVNTGELFF. The CDR3 bases are TGTGCCAGCAGGATGGGACAGGTTAACACCGGGGAGCTGTTTTTT.

The table lists this clone with a few counts. The CDR3 sequence: CASSLDREIGYTF. The CDR3 coding sequence is TGTGCCAGCAGTCTGGACAGGGAGATTGGCTACACCTTC. The chain carries TRBV12-3 or TRBV12-4 and TRBJ1-2, with 8 nucleotides matching TRBD1. V gave up 5 bases and J gave up 7 bases; unmatched junction bases: 6. This CDR3 is 13 amino acids long.

The genes are TRBV5-1 and TRBJ2-3; the match to TRBD2 covers 7 bases. V gave up 2 bases and J gave up 2 bases; unmatched junction bases: 11. This CDR3 contains 17 residues. Germline V lookup: CDR1 SGHRS, CDR2 YFSETQ. The CDR3 spells CASSFGNRRGVTDTQYF. The CDR3 DNA sequence: TGCGCCAGCAGCTTCGGGAATCGACGGGGGGTCACAGATACGCAGTATTTT.

The V call is TRBV28, the J call TRBJ2-7; 7 positions match TRBD2. V dropped 4 bases and J dropped 2; count of bases not matched to a gene: 5. Germline-derived CDR1 and CDR2 are MDHEN and SYDVKM. CDR3 size: 14 residues. The CDR3 region is CASSWRGNPYEQYV. CDR3 in DNA: TGTGCCAGCAGTTGGCGGGGGAACCCCTACGAGCAGTACGTC.

The chain has TRBV21-1 and TRBJ2-5; the D call in the table, TRBD2, was not verified against the DNA. TRBV21-1 is given as a pseudogene. CDR3 size: 14 residues. The CDR3 spells CASSAWDSTGTQYF. DNA for the CDR3: TGTGCCAGCAGCGCATGGGACTCTACGGGGACCCAGTACTTC.

The V gene is TRBV2, the J gene TRBJ2-1, with 8 bases that match TRBD1. There are 15 residues in the CDR3. The trim removed 4 bases at V and 3 bases at J, leaving 5 bases unmatched. The V gene's germline CDR1 is SNHLY and CDR2 FYNNEI. The CDR3 loop reads CASSAGQGYYNEQFF. DNA for the CDR3: TGTGCCAGCAGTGCCGGACAGGGCTACTACAATGAGCAGTTCTTC.

The rearrangement joins TRBV3-1 (or the pseudogene TRBV3-2) to TRBJ2-5; tentative D call: TRBD1 (6 bases). Germline-derived CDR1 and CDR2 are LGHDT and YNNKEL (reference sequence). V dropped 1 base and J dropped 7 bases, with 13 bases sitting between them. The CDR3 contains 14 residues. The CDR3 region is CASSQVQGEGTQYF. The CDR3 DNA follows: TGTGCCAGCAGCCAAGTACAGGGAGAGGGGACCCAGTACTTC.

The chain links TRBV9 to TRBJ2-2; possible D gene TRBD1, 6 bases. V dropped 0 bases and J dropped 5 bases, with 11 bases sitting between them. CDR1 and CDR2 from the germline V gene are SGDLS and YYNGEE. CDR3 length equals 15 residues. The CDR3 reads CASSVVAGETGELFF. DNA for the CDR3: TGTGCCAGCAGCGTAGTCGCAGGGGAGACCGGGGAGCTGTTTTTT.

This chain uses TRBV5-1 with TRBJ1-1, with D tentatively TRBD1 (6 bases). Germline-derived CDR1 and CDR2 are SGHRS and YFSETQ. The CDR3 is 15 amino acids. Trimming removed 4 bases at V and 4 bases at J, with 17 bases between. Here the CDR3 DNA reads TGCGCCAGCAGCACTACCGGGGGGCTAACCACTGAAGCTTTCTTT. Its translation: CASSTTGGLTTEAFF. Full variable domain (outside the CDR3, taken from reference TRBV5-1 and TRBJ1-1): KAGVTQTPRYLIKTRGQQVTLSCSPISGHRSVSWYQQTPGQGLQFLFEYFSETQRNKGNFPGRFSGRQFSNSRSEMNVSTLELGDSALYLCASSTTGGLTTEAFFGQGTRLTVV.

The rearrangement joins TRBV7-9 to TRBJ2-7, with 12 bases fitting TRBD2. Germline lookup yields CDR1 SEHNR and CDR2 FQNEAQ (reference sequence). The CDR3 loop spans 16 amino acids. V lost 3 bases and J lost 4; bases outside the gene matches: 7. CDR3 bases: TGTGCCAGCAGCTTGCTAGCGGGGGGGCTTTTTTACGAGCAGTACGTC. Its protein is CASSLLAGGLFYEQYV.

This sequence joins TRBV28 and TRBJ1-4; perhaps TRBD1 as D (5 bases). Trimming stripped 8 bases from V and 7 bases from J, with 14 bases between. Per germline, CDR1 MDHEN and CDR2 SYDVKM. This CDR3 comprises 13 residues. CDR3 nucleotide sequence: TGTGCCAGCCACGGGGGTAGGAGTGAAAAACTGTTTTTT. This encodes CASHGGRSEKLFF.

DNA for the CDR3: TGCAGCGTTGAGCACAGAAACACCGGGGAGCTGTTTTTT. This sequence encodes CSVEHRNTGELFF. The chain carries TRBV29-1 and TRBJ2-2; D ambiguous. The germline V gene has CDR1 SQVTM and CDR2 ANQGSEA. Trimming removed 3 bases from V and 2 bases from J, with 7 bases in between. This CDR3 has 13 amino acids.

The chain uses TRBV10-2 and TRBJ2-7; 7 positions agree with TRBD2. V shed 4 bases, J shed 4 bases, and the junction held 10 bases outside the gene matches. The CDR3 runs 15 residues. The germline V gene encodes CDR1 WSHSY and CDR2 SAAADI. The CDR3 spells CASSGEGRFLYEQYV. As DNA, the CDR3 is TGCGCCAGCAGTGGGGAGGGTCGTTTTTTGTACGAGCAGTACGTC.

V usage is TRBV2 and J usage is TRBJ1-2, with D perhaps matching TRBD1 (6 bases). The CDR3 is made up of 15 amino acids. Trimming stripped 5 bases from V and 0 bases from J, with 13 bases between. Germline V gene sequence: CDR1 SNHLY, CDR2 FYNNEI. The CDR3 nucleotides read TGTGCCAGCAGTCCTACAGGGAACTCTAACTATGGCTACACCTTC. Residues: CASSPTGNSNYGYTF.

Of note for this clone: Other DNA sequences in the sample encode the same CDR3. This sequence joins TRBV5-1 and TRBJ2-2; D uncertain. This CDR3 is built from 13 residues. Trimming left V 2 bases short and J 1 base short, with 3 bases between. The V gene's germline CDR1 is SGHRS and CDR2 YFSETQ. CDR3 amino acids: CASSFQNTGELFF. The CDR3 nucleotides read TGCGCCAGCAGCTTTCAGAACACCGGGGAGCTGTTTTTT.

V is TRBV5-8 and J is TRBJ2-3, with 8 bases aligning to TRBD1. This CDR3 contains 14 residues. J was trimmed by 6 bases and V by 5 bases; bases with no gene match: 8. The germline V gene has CDR1 SGHTS and CDR2 YDEGEE. The CDR3 sequence: CASRLRTGRDTQYF. The CDR3, as DNA: TGTGCCAGCAGATTAAGGACAGGGCGGGATACGCAGTATTTT.